The source of this TCR beta chain is a study of shared clonotypes between healthy human individuals. Study-level findings and limits: Researchers sampled blood only, noting tissue repertoires likely differ. Non-shared clonotypes were found to have lower generation probabilities than the clonotypes that were shared by all four of the sorted-subset donors.

V shed 5 bases and J 6 bases; nucleotides not matched to a gene: 6. The CDR3 extends over 14 amino acids. Per germline, CDR1 SGHAT and CDR2 FQNNGV. As to this clone: The antigen is not known.

Naive CD8 cells were CD45RO-negative, positively selected for CCR7, excluding terminally differentiated effector memory CD45RA+ cells. In the authors' workflow: Junction-only sequences without quality scores came from ImmunoSEQ, so filtering differed. Clones were read by immunoSEQ multiplex PCR, and TCRdb kept only the in-frame ones, dropping some. The DNA was the basis for D and trimming; V, J and clone size are from that table. The table lists about 2 million clones, just under 95% of them singletons. The sequenced sample was naive CD8+ T cells sorted from blood. This chain links TRBV11-2 with TRBJ1-4; TRBD1 matches at 7 bases. The TCR sequence derives from a man aged 18 to 35 in good health. The CDR3 sequence: CASSAQGHYEKLFF. Written as DNA, the CDR3 is TGTGCCAGCAGCGCACAGGGGCACTATGAAAAACTGTTTTTT.